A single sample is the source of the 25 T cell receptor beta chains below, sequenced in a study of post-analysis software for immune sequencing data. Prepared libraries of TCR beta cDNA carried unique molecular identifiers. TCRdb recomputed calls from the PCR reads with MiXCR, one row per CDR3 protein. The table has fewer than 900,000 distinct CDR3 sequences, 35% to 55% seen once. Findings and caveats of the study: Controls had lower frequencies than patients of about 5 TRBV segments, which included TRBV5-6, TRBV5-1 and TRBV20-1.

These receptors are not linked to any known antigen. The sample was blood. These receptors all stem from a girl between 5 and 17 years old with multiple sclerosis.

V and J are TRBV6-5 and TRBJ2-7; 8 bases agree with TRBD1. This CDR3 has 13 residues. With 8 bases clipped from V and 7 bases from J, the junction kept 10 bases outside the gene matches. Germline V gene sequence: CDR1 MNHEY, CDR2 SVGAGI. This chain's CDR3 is CASRSGTGREQYF. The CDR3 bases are TGTGCCAGCCGTTCCGGGACAGGTAGGGAGCAGTACTTC.

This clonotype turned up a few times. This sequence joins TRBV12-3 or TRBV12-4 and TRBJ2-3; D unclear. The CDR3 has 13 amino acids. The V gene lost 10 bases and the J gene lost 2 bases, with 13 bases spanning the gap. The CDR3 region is CATQASHTDTQYF. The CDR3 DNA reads TGTGCCACCCAGGCGTCTCACACAGATACGCAGTATTTT.

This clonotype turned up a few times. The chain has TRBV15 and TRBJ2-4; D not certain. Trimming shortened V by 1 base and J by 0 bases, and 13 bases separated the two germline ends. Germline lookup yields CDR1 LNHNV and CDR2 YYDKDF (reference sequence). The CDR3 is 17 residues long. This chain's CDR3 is CATSRVTRRLAKNIQYF. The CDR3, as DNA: TGTGCCACCAGCAGAGTAACGAGGCGACTAGCCAAAAACATTCAGTACTTC.

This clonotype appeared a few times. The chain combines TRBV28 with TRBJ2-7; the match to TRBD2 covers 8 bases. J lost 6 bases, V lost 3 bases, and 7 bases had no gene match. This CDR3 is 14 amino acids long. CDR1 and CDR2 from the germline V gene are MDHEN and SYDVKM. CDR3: CASSLQFGRVEQYF. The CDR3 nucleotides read TGTGCCAGCAGTTTGCAGTTCGGGAGGGTCGAGCAGTACTTC.

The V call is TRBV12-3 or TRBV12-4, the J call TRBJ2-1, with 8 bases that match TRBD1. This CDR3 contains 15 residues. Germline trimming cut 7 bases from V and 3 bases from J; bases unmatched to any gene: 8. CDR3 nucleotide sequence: TGTGCCAGCACCCCGGCGGACAGGGACTACAATGAGCAGTTCTTC. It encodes CASTPADRDYNEQFF.

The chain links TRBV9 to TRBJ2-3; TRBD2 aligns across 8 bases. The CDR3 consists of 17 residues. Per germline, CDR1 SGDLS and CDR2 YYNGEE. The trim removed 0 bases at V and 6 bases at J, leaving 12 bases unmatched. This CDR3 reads CASSVGTSTESTDTQYF. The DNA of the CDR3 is TGTGCCAGCAGCGTAGGGACTAGCACAGAGTCCACGGATACGCAGTATTTT.

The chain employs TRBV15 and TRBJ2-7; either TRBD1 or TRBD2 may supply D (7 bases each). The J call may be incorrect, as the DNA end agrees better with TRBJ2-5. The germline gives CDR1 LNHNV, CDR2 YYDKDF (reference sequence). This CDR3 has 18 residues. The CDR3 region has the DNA TGTGCCACCAGCAGAGACAACCCCCCGGGGGGACAGATAGAGACCCAGTACTTC. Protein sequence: CATSRDNPPGGQIETQYF.

This CDR3 reads CASSVTRQGHYEQYF. CDR3 nucleotides: TGTGCCAGCAGCGTGACGCGACAGGGTCACTACGAGCAGTACTTC. V is TRBV28 and J is TRBJ2-7, with 7 bases that match TRBD1. CDR1 MDHEN and CDR2 SYDVKM come from the germline V gene. Unmatched junction bases numbered 11, after V lost 6 bases and J lost 3 bases. This CDR3 has 15 amino acids.

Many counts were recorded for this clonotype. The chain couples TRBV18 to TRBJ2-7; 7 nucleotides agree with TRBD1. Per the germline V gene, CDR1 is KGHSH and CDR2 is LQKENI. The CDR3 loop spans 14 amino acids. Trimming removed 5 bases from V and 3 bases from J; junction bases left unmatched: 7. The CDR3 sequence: CASSADRDDYEQYF. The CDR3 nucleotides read TGTGCCAGCTCAGCCGACAGGGATGACTACGAGCAGTACTTC.

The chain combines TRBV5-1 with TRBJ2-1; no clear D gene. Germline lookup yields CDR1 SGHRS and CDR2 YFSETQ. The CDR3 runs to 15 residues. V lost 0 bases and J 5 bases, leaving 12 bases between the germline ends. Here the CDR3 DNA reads TGCGCCAGCAGCTTGGAGTGGCAGGTCAACAATGAGCAGTTCTTC. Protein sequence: CASSLEWQVNNEQFF.

DNA of the CDR3: TGTGCCAGCAGTGAACGGCGGGAGGGGGCCAAAAACATTCAGTACTTC. Protein product: CASSERREGAKNIQYF. The rearrangement links TRBV2 to TRBJ2-4, with TRBD2 matching 9 bases. J was trimmed by 1 base and V by 2 bases; bases with no gene match: 3. The germline V gene has CDR1 SNHLY and CDR2 FYNNEI. This CDR3 has 16 amino acids.

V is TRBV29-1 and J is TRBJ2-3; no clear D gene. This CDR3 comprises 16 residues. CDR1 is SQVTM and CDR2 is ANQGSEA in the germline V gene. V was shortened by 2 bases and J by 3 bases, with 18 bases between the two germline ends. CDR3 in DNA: TGCAGCGTTGAACCGAGAGAGACTCCTAATACAGATACGCAGTATTTT. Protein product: CSVEPRETPNTDTQYF.

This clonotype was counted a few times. This chain's CDR3 is CASSPPPKGGGETQYF. For the CDR3, the DNA is TGTGCCAGCAGTCCTCCCCCGAAGGGAGGGGGAGAGACCCAGTACTTC. The chain combines TRBV2 with TRBJ2-5, with a possible D match to TRBD2 (7 bases). The germline V gene has CDR1 SNHLY and CDR2 FYNNEI. V was cut by 5 bases and J by 4 bases, with 20 bases left in between. The CDR3 has 16 amino acids.

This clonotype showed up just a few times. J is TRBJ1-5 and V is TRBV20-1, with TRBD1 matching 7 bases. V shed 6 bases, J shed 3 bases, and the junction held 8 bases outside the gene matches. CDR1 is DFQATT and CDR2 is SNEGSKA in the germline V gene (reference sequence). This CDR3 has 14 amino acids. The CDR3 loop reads CSATDRPYNQPQHF. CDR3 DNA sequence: TGCAGTGCCACGGACAGGCCTTACAATCAGCCCCAGCATTTT.

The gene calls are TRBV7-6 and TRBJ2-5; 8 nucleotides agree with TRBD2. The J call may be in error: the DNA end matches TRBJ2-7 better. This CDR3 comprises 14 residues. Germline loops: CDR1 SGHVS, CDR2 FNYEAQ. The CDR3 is CASSLGPSGSEQYF. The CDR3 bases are TGTGCCAGCAGCTTAGGGCCCAGCGGGAGCGAGCAGTACTTC.

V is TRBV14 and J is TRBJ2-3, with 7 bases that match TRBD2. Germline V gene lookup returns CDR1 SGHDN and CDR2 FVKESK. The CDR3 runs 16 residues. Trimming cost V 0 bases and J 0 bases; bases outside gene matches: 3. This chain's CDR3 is CASSQESGTSTDTQYF. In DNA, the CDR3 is TGTGCCAGCAGCCAAGAAAGCGGGACGAGCACAGATACGCAGTATTTT. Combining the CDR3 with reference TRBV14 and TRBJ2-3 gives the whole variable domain EAGVTQFPSHSVIEKGQTVTLRCDPISGHDNLYWYRRVMGKEIKFLLHFVKESKQDESGMPNNRFLAERTGGTYSTLKVQPAELEDSGVYFCASSQESGTSTDTQYFGPGTRLTVL.

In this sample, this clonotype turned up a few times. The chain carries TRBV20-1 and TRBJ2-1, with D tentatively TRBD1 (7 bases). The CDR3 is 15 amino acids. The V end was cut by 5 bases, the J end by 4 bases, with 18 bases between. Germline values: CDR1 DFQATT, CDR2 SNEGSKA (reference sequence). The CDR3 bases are TGCAGTGCTGGCGGACAGGAGGGGGTATACAATGAGCAGTTCTTC. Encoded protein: CSAGGQEGVYNEQFF.

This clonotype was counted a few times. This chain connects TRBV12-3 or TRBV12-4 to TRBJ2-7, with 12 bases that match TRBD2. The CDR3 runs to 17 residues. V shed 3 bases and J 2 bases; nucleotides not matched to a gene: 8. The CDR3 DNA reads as TGTGCCAGCAGTTTGAGACTAGCGGGAGCCCCTCCCTACGAGCAGTACTTC. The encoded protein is CASSLRLAGAPPYEQYF.

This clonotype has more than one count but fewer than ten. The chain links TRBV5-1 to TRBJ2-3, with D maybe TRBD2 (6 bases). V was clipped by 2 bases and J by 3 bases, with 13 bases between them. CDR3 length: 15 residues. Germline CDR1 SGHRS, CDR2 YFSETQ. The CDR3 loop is CASSLRGMGTDTQYF. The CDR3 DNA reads TGCGCCAGCAGCTTACGCGGGATGGGGACAGATACGCAGTATTTT.

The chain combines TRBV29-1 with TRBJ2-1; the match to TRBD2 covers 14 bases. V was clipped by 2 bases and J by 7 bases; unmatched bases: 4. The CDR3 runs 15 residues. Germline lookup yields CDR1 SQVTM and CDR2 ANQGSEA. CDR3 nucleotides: TGCAGCGTTGAATTGGGACTAGCGGGAGTTAATGAGCAGTTCTTC. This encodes CSVELGLAGVNEQFF.

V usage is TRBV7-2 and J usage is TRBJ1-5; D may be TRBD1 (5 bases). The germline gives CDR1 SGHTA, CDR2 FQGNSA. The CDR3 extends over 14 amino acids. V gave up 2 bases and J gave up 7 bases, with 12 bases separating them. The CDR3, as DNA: TGTGCCAGCAGCTTAAAAGTGGGGGAACAGCCCCAGCATTTT. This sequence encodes CASSLKVGEQPQHF.

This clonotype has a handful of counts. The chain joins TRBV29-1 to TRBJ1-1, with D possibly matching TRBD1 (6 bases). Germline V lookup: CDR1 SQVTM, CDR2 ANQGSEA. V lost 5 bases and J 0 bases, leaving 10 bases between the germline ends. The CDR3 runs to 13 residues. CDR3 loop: CSVIGQMNTEAFF. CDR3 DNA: TGCAGCGTTATCGGACAGATGAACACTGAAGCTTTCTTT.

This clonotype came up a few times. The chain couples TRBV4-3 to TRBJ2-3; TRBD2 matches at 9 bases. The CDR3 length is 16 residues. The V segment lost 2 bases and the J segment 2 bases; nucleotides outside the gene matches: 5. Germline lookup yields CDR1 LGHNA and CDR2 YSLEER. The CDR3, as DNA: TGCGCCAGCAGCCAATTGCGGGGGGGAACCACAGATACGCAGTATTTT. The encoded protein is CASSQLRGGTTDTQYF.

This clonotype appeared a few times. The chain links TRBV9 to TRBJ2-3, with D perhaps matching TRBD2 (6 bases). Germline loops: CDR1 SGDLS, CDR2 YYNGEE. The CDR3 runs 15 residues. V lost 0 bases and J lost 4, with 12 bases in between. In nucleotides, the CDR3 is TGTGCCAGCAGCGTAGGGATCCTAGCGTCAGATACGCAGTATTTT. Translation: CASSVGILASDTQYF.

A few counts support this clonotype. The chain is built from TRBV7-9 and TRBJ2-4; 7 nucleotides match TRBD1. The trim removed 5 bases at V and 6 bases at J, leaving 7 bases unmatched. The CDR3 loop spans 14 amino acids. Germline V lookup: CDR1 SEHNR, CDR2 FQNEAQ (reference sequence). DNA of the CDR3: TGTGCCAGCAGCGCTACCGGGACAGCAAACATTCAGTACTTC. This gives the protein CASSATGTANIQYF.